This section outlines one T cell receptor (beta chain) sequence together with its context. The antigen is unknown. The data are from a study of T cell responses to AZD1222 COVID-19 vaccine. Study-level points and caveats: Spike-specific TCR breadth and depth both grew after two AZD1222 doses.

Germline V gene sequence: CDR1 MNHEY, CDR2 SVGAGI. This CDR3 has 15 residues. Trimming took 7 bases from V and 0 from J, leaving 12 bases between them. TCRdb keeps only in-frame clones here, not all; method: immunoSEQ multiplex PCR. The table includes some 150,000 clones, approximately 89% detected once. This TCR came from an adult who received the AZD1222 COVID-19 vaccine. This specimen consisted of peripheral blood, obtained 28 days after the second AZD1222 dose. The genes are TRBV6-5 and TRBJ2-2; D may be TRBD2 (6 bases). CDR3 DNA sequence: TGTGCCAGCACCCGGGACTTCCCGAACACCGGGGAGCTGTTTTTT. The encoded protein is CASTRDFPNTGELFF.